Listed here are 27 T cell receptor beta chains from one sample, sequenced in a study of shared clonotypes between healthy human individuals. Clones were sequenced by immunoSEQ multiplex PCR, and TCRdb holds only the in-frame ones, with some missing. The repertoire holds more than 2 million clones, with roughly 96% as singletons. The sample consisted of naive CD4+ T cells sorted from blood. Indicated subset: CD45RA+ positively selected. These receptors were taken from a man aged 18 to 29 in good health.

J is TRBJ2-1 and V is TRBV5-4; D not certain. Trimming took 5 bases from V and 0 from J, leaving 12 bases between them. The CDR3 totals 15 residues. Germline CDR1 reads SGHNT; CDR2 reads YYREEE (reference sequence). The CDR3 here is CASRPQVGSYNEQFF. Written as DNA, the CDR3 is TGTGCCAGCAGACCGCAGGTGGGCTCCTACAATGAGCAGTTCTTC.

In DNA, the CDR3 is TGTGCCTGGAGTGTTGGACAGCAGGGCTACACCTTC. It specifies CAWSVGQQGYTF. This rearrangement joins TRBV30 to TRBJ1-2; D possibly corresponds to TRBD1 (6 bases). Germline V gene sequence: CDR1 GTSNPN, CDR2 SVGIG (reference sequence). Trimming left V 0 bases short and J 8 bases short, with 10 bases between. CDR3 length: 12 amino acids.

The chain uses TRBV10-3 and TRBJ1-6; the match to TRBD1 covers 9 bases. The CDR3 consists of 16 residues. After removal of 3 bases from V and 3 bases from J, the junction contained 3 bases not matched to a gene. CDR1 is ENHRY and CDR2 is SYGVKD in the germline V gene. The CDR3 protein is CAISETGGYYNSPLHF. The CDR3 DNA sequence: TGTGCCATCAGTGAAACAGGGGGCTACTATAATTCACCCCTCCACTTT.

The chain couples TRBV2 to TRBJ2-7; 8 bases are a match to TRBD1. Germline V CDR1 and CDR2: SNHLY, FYNNEI. The CDR3 has 15 residues. V shed 4 bases, J shed 7 bases, and the junction held 12 bases outside the gene matches. The CDR3 nucleotides are TGTGCCAGCAGTGGACAGGGGCTAAGGTCGGGGGAGCAGTACTTC. Its protein product is CASSGQGLRSGEQYF.

This clone was found once. This chain connects TRBV5-1 to TRBJ2-1; TRBD1 matches at 8 bases. Germline trimming cut 2 bases from V and 4 bases from J; bases unmatched to any gene: 8. The CDR3 extends over 16 amino acids. Germline loops: CDR1 SGHRS, CDR2 YFSETQ. CDR3 nucleotides: TGCGCCAGCAGCTTAGCCTTGACAGGGGCTTACAATGAGCAGTTCTTC. Translating gives CASSLALTGAYNEQFF.

The chain links TRBV7-8 to TRBJ1-6; 9 bases map to TRBD1. The CDR3 extends over 15 amino acids. The junction had 6 bases not matched to a gene; V was cut back by 5 bases and J by 7 bases. Per germline, CDR1 SGHVS and CDR2 FQNEAQ. Written as DNA, the CDR3 is TGTGCCAGCAGCCTAGAGGGACAGGGAAATTCACCCCTCCACTTT. Amino acids: CASSLEGQGNSPLHF.

V is TRBV6-5 and J is TRBJ2-7; D gene uncertain. The CDR3 extends over 15 amino acids. Between the trimmed V and J ends, which lost 5 bases and 3 bases, there was a span of 17 bases. CDR1 MNHEY and CDR2 SVGAGI come from the germline V gene. DNA for the CDR3: TGTGCCAGCAGTGCGGCGTTCCTCATGGGCTACGAGCAGTACTTC. It translates to CASSAAFLMGYEQYF.

This clone was picked up one time. V gene TRBV2 combines with J gene TRBJ2-3, with 13 bases identical to TRBD2. CDR3 length: 18 residues. Germline CDR1 SNHLY, CDR2 FYNNEI. Trimming at V came to 4 bases and at J to 5 bases, leaving 12 bases not matched to a gene. This CDR3 is CASSAATSGRKVGDTQYF. CDR3 coding DNA: TGTGCCAGCAGTGCTGCGACTAGCGGGAGGAAGGTTGGAGATACGCAGTATTTT.

As concerns this clone: This same CDR3 is encoded by further DNA sequences in the sample. J is TRBJ2-7 and V is TRBV6-5; no clear D. Germline V gene sequence: CDR1 MNHEY, CDR2 SVGAGI. CDR3 length: 13 amino acids. The ends were cut back, 0 bases at V and 2 bases at J, with 5 bases in the middle. CDR3 region: CASSYSRAYEQYF. The CDR3 region has the DNA TGTGCCAGCAGTTACTCCCGGGCCTACGAGCAGTACTTC.

The chain joins TRBV5-4 to TRBJ2-7; maybe TRBD1 (6 bases). The CDR3 has 13 amino acids. V lost 4 bases and J lost 0, with 8 bases in between. Looked up from germline, CDR1 is SGHNT and CDR2 is YYREEE (reference sequence). CDR3 nucleotide sequence: TGTGCCAGCAGCAGACAGGACTCCTACGAGCAGTACTTC. It translates to CASSRQDSYEQYF.

In this sample, this clone turned up once. The rearrangement uses TRBV4-1 and TRBJ2-7, with TRBD1 as a possible D gene (5 bases). The CDR3 runs 14 residues. V was pared by 5 bases and J by 2 bases, with 13 bases between. The germline CDR1 and CDR2 sequences are MGHRA and YSYEKL. CDR3 DNA sequence: TGCGCCAGCAGCAGAATGACAGAGCCCTACGAGCAGTACTTC. This sequence encodes CASSRMTEPYEQYF.

The gene calls are TRBV5-6 and TRBJ2-7; no reliable D call. V dropped 1 base and J dropped 6 bases, with 14 bases sitting between them. The germline CDR1 and CDR2 sequences are SGHDT and YYEEEE. The length of the CDR3 is 14 residues. The CDR3 here is CASSLSVSYFEQYF. The CDR3 DNA reads as TGTGCCAGCAGCTTGTCTGTCTCCTACTTCGAGCAGTACTTC.

Written as DNA, the CDR3 is TGTGCCTGGAGTCCCTCTGGGTACGGAGCTTTCTTT. Its protein is CAWSPSGYGAFF. This sequence joins TRBV30 and TRBJ1-1, with unresolved D. This CDR3 comprises 12 residues. Per germline, CDR1 GTSNPN and CDR2 SVGIG (reference sequence). V was trimmed by 2 bases and J by 10 bases, leaving 14 bases between them. The variable domain in full, with the rest retrieved from reference TRBV30 and TRBJ1-1, is SQTIHQWPATLVQPVGSPLSLECTVEGTSNPNLYWYRQAAGRGLQLLFYSVGIGQISSEVPQNLSASRPQDRQFILSSKKLLLSDSGFYLCAWSPSGYGAFFGQGTRLTVV.

This chain joins TRBV30 and TRBJ1-1, with D possibly matching TRBD1 (5 bases). The CDR3 length is 13 residues. Per the germline V gene, CDR1 is GTSNPN and CDR2 is SVGIG (reference sequence). V lost 0 bases and J 6 bases, leaving 11 bases between the germline ends. The CDR3 sequence is CAWSVMGRPEAFF. The CDR3, as DNA: TGTGCCTGGAGTGTAATGGGGCGACCTGAAGCTTTCTTT.

The chain couples TRBV19 to TRBJ2-7, with D possibly matching TRBD2 (6 bases). V was shortened by 1 base and J by 3 bases, with 13 bases between the two germline ends. The germline V gene encodes CDR1 LNHDA and CDR2 SQIVND (reference sequence). The CDR3 contains 15 residues. The CDR3 DNA reads TGTGCCAGTAGTATAGCCCAACAGGAGGGCTACGAGCAGTACTTC. The encoded protein is CASSIAQQEGYEQYF. Variable domain in full (rest from reference TRBV19 and TRBJ2-7): DGGITQSPKYLFRKEGQNVTLSCEQNLNHDAMYWYRQDPGQGLRLIYYSQIVNDFQKGDIAEGYSVSREKKESFPLTVTSAQKNPTAFYLCASSIAQQEGYEQYFGPGTRLTVT.

The chain recombines TRBV7-5 with TRBJ2-1. TRBV7-5 is described as a pseudogene. The CDR3 contains 14 residues. The CDR3 protein is CARSLARPYNEQFF. CDR3 bases: TGTGCCAGAAGCTTGGCAAGACCCTACAATGAGCAGTTCTTC.

The rearrangement uses TRBV11-2 and TRBJ2-7; D not resolved. The germline CDR1 and CDR2 sequences are SGHAT and FQNNGV. The V gene lost 6 bases and the J gene lost 3 bases, with 3 bases spanning the gap. The CDR3 sequence is 10 residues long. The CDR3 reads CASSNYEQYF. The CDR3 DNA reads TGTGCCAGCAGTAACTACGAGCAGTACTTC.

Only one count was recorded for this clone. The rearrangement joins TRBV4-2 to TRBJ2-3, with unresolved D. With 4 bases removed from V and 0 bases from J, the gap between germline ends came to 8 bases. The germline V gene encodes CDR1 LGHNA and CDR2 YNFKEQ. There are 14 residues in the CDR3. As DNA, the CDR3 is TGTGCCAGCAGCCTTAGGCTTAGCACAGATACGCAGTATTTT. Its protein is CASSLRLSTDTQYF.

The chain has TRBV28 and TRBJ1-5; D gene ambiguous. The V end was cut by 3 bases, the J end by 5 bases, with 20 bases between. Germline CDR1 is MDHEN and CDR2 is SYDVKM. The CDR3 consists of 17 residues. The CDR3 bases are TGTGCCAGCAGTTTCCCGCGGAGCTACCTTTACCATCAGCCCCAGCATTTT. It translates to CASSFPRSYLYHQPQHF.

J is TRBJ2-1 and V is TRBV6-1; D ambiguous. This CDR3 is 14 amino acids long. Germline CDR1 and CDR2: MNHNS and SASEGT. With 6 bases removed from V and 10 bases from J, the gap between germline ends came to 19 bases. The CDR3 protein is CASRETLRSEEQFF. For the CDR3, the DNA is TGTGCCAGCAGGGAAACCCTGCGGTCAGAGGAGCAGTTCTTC.

The chain uses TRBV19 and TRBJ1-4; 7 bases fit TRBD1. This CDR3 spans 14 amino acids. Germline loops: CDR1 LNHDA, CDR2 SQIVND (reference sequence). V trimming: 3 bases; J trimming: 7 bases; junction bases outside the gene matches: 5. The chain's CDR3 is CASSMGTGAEKLFF. CDR3 nucleotide sequence: TGTGCCAGTAGTATGGGTACAGGGGCTGAAAAACTGTTTTTT.

A word on this clone: Other DNA sequences from this sample encode an identical CDR3 as well. V is TRBV7-9 and J is TRBJ1-6, with D possibly TRBD1 on 6 matching bases. The CDR3 is made up of 14 amino acids. Between the trimmed V and J ends, which lost 6 bases and 7 bases, there was a span of 13 bases. CDR1 SEHNR and CDR2 FQNEAQ come from the germline V gene (reference sequence). CDR3 DNA sequence: TGTGCCAGCAGTCTTGGACAGTTAAATTCACCCCTCCACTTT. As protein: CASSLGQLNSPLHF.

This rearrangement joins TRBV5-4 to TRBJ2-2; no clear D gene. Deletions cut 6 bases from V and 1 base from J, with 13 bases between. The CDR3 loop spans 15 amino acids. Germline loops: CDR1 SGHNT, CDR2 YYREEE (reference sequence). DNA of the CDR3: TGTGCCAGCACCCTGGACCGGCAGAACACCGGGGAGCTGTTTTTT. As protein: CASTLDRQNTGELFF.

V usage is TRBV6-5 and J usage is TRBJ2-1, with TRBD2 as a possible D gene (7 bases). Germline-derived CDR1 and CDR2 are MNHEY and SVGAGI. The CDR3 sequence is 15 residues long. V was trimmed by 7 bases and J by 2 bases, leaving 15 bases between them. DNA for the CDR3: TGTGCCAGCACTAAAGGGGAGGGGGCCTACAATGAGCAGTTCTTC. Protein sequence: CASTKGEGAYNEQFF.

The V gene is TRBV11-3, the J gene TRBJ2-1; D perhaps matches TRBD2 (5 bases). Looked up from germline, CDR1 is SGHNT and CDR2 is YENEEA. V was shortened by 2 bases and J by 7 bases, with 15 bases between the two germline ends. This CDR3 spans 15 amino acids. This chain's CDR3 is CASSLLSAPGNEQFF. CDR3 sequence (DNA): TGTGCCAGCAGCTTACTTTCGGCCCCGGGGAATGAGCAGTTCTTC.

The chain links TRBV11-2 to TRBJ1-2, with D perhaps matching TRBD1 (5 bases). V was pared by 6 bases and J by 7 bases, with 21 bases between. Germline assignment: CDR1 SGHAT and CDR2 FQNNGV. This CDR3 is built from 15 residues. The CDR3 DNA follows: TGTGCCAGCAGATCTCCCGGGACGAGGGGAGGTGGCTACACCTTC. It codes for CASRSPGTRGGGYTF.

The rearrangement links TRBV5-6 to TRBJ2-1; D unresolved. The V and J ends lost 0 bases and 0 bases respectively, with 10 bases between them. The CDR3 runs 16 residues. CDR1 is SGHDT, CDR2 YYEEEE, per germline. Here the CDR3 DNA reads TGTGCCAGCAGCTTGGGTCCGTACAGCTCCTACAATGAGCAGTTCTTC. This translates into CASSLGPYSSYNEQFF. Combining the CDR3 with reference TRBV5-6 and TRBJ2-1 gives the whole variable domain DAGVTQSPTHLIKTRGQQVTLRCSPKSGHDTVSWYQQALGQGPQFIFQYYEEEERQRGNFPDRFSGHQFPNYSSELNVNALLLGDSALYLCASSLGPYSSYNEQFFGPGTRLTVL.